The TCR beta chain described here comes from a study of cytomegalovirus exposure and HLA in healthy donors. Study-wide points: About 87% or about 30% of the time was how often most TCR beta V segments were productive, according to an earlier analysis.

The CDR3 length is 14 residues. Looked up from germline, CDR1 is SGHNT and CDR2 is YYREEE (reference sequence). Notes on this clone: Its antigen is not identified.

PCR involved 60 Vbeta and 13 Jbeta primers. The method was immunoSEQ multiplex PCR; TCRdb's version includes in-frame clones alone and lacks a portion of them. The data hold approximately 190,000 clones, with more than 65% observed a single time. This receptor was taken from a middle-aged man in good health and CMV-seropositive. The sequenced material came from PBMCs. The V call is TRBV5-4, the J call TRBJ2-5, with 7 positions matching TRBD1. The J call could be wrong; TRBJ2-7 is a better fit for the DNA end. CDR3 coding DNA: TGTGCCAGCAGCATCCAGGGGGTTGTCTACGAGCAGTACTTC. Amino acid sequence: CASSIQGVVYEQYF.